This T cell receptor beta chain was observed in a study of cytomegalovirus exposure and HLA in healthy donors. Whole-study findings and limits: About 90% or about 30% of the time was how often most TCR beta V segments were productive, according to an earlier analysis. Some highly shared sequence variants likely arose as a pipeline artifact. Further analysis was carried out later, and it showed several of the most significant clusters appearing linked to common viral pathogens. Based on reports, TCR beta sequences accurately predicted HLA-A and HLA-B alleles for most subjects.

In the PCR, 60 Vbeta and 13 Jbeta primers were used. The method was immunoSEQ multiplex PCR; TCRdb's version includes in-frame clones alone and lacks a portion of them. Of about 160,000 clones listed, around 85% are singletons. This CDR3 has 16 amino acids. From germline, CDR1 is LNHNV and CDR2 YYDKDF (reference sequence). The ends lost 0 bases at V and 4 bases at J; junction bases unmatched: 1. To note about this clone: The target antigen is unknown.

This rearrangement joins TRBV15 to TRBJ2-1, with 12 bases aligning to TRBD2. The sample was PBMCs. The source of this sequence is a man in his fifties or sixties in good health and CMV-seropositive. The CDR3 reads CATSRDLAGGYNEQFF. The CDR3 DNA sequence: TGTGCCACCAGCAGAGATCTAGCGGGGGGGTACAATGAGCAGTTCTTC. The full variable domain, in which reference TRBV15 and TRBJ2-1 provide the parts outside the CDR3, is DAMVIQNPRYQVTQFGKPVTLSCSQTLNHNVMYWYQQKSSQAPKLLFHYYDKDFNNEADTPDNFQSRRPNTSFCFLDIRSPGLGDTAMYLCATSRDLAGGYNEQFFGPGTRLTVL.